This T cell receptor (beta chain) was captured in a study of blood T cell repertoires in COVID-19. Study context: Acute-phase and convalescent COVID-19 samples originated in the United States, Italy and Spain. From T cells, B-cell-depleted T cells, or PBMCs came the material, which was cDNA or gDNA.

As processed by the authors: Amplification of reference gene primers was used by the study to estimate nucleated cell counts. Produced via immunoSEQ multiplex PCR; TCRdb's table is partial and in-frame only. The V and J calls and clone size come from that table; D and trimming were worked out from the DNA. In the table there are about 130,000 clones, around 79% of which are singletons. The sample consisted of peripheral blood. The TCR comes from a man older than 75 with acute or convalescent COVID-19.

The CDR3 sequence is CASSPGDRVNYGYTF. The CDR3 DNA reads TGTGCCAGTAGTCCGGGGGACAGGGTTAACTATGGCTACACCTTC. The chain employs TRBV19 and TRBJ1-2, with TRBD1 identical over 9 bases. Germline V gives CDR1 LNHDA, CDR2 SQIVND (reference sequence). This CDR3 contains 15 residues. Germline trimming cut 5 bases from V and 1 base from J; bases unmatched to any gene: 5.